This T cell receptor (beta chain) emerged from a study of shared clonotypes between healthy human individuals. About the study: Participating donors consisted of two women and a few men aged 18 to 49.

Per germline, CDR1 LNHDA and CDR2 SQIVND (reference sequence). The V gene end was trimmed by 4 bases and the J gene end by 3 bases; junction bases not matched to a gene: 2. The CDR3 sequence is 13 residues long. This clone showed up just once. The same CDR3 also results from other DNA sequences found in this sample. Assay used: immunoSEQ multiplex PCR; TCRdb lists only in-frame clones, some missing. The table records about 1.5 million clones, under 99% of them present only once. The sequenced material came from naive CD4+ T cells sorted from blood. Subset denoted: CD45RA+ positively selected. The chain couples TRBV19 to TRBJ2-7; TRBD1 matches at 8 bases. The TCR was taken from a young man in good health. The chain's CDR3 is CASSRGQGYEQYF. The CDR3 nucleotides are TGTGCCAGTAGTAGAGGACAGGGCTACGAGCAGTACTTC. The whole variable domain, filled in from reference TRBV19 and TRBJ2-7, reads DGGITQSPKYLFRKEGQNVTLSCEQNLNHDAMYWYRQDPGQGLRLIYYSQIVNDFQKGDIAEGYSVSREKKESFPLTVTSAQKNPTAFYLCASSRGQGYEQYFGPGTRLTVT.